The text below deals with one T cell receptor beta chain. This clone has just a few counts. Its antigen is unknown. There are no base qualities to consult, and no much larger clone falls within one base. CDR1 SGHTA and CDR2 FQGNSA were looked up in the germline V gene. The CDR3 goes from the cysteine to the phenylalanine over 16 residues. Only the CDR3 DNA stays, 48 bases, in frame from base 1. Relative to germline, V is missing 5 bases and J is missing 5 bases, with 11 bases of the junction outside any gene match. This sample stems from a study of beta chain features in type 1 diabetes (dated by TCRdb to the late 2010s). Study-level background: Mean age, gender distribution, total cell number and subset yield did not differ between patients and healthy donors. A total of about 100 million sorted cells were examined across all samples, and RNA yield correlated strongly with the number of cells per subset. In the study, recently diagnosed type 1 diabetes patients and matched healthy donors were compared on the TCRB repertoires of their sorted circulating CD4+ T cell subsets. Naive and central memory subsets were obtained from all 30 or so donors, but regulatory and stem cell-like memory subsets were isolated from only 8 patients and roughly 8 healthy donors. What the study reported, not specific to this receptor: In all four CD4+ subsets, TCRB CDR3 length was moderately but significantly shorter in type 1 diabetes patients. HLA sub-analyses involved small numbers of individuals, so any influence of HLA type on TCRB rearrangement remained unresolved. PCR may preferentially amplify shorter templates, but because patient and control samples were amplified and corrected together, any resulting skew would affect both groups equally. Because cDNA was sequenced instead of genomic DNA, activated cells with high expression could be over-represented, although the groups did not differ in activation or CD3 levels. Fewer insertions and more nucleotide deletions at VDJ recombination sites were observed in patients with type 1 diabetes, implying thymic rearrangement abnormalities. Naive, central memory and regulatory TCRB repertoires appeared to be more alike among patients than among healthy donors.

The entire amount of isolated RNA was reverse transcribed using the High Capacity cDNA Reverse Transcription Kit, so the sequenced TCRB transcripts were expressed ones. Deep immunoSEQ sequencing was performed on naive, central memory and regulatory T cell samples, with an average of roughly 3.3 million total reads per sample. Sorted cells were lysed in RLT buffer and RNA was extracted with DNase-treated RNeasy Micro or Mini kits, depending on cell number. To prevent cross-contamination, each cell subset was processed individually, whereas patient and healthy donor samples were processed jointly. The immunoSEQ multiplex PCR was used to amplify TCRB sequences from cDNA, yielding 87-bp fragments that span the CDR3 region. Amplicons were sequenced on the Illumina HiSeq platform. Per the authors' processing: Synthetic template baselines were used to correct PCR bias computationally, reads within Hamming distance 2 were collapsed together, and singletons that could not be merged were discarded. Reads were aligned against IMGT to assign V, D and J genes, CDR3 length and insertions or deletions at six rearrangement sites. Within each subset, clonotype counts were normalized to the number of sorted cells before true diversity and Gini coefficients were calculated with the tcR R package. Repertoire sharing was quantified using the overlap coefficient calculated on TCRB nucleotide sequences. As a proxy for the pre-selection repertoire, out-of-frame TCRB sequences from naive cells were analyzed. TCRdb limited this immuneACCESS table to in-frame rearrangements with V and J called. A share of clones is missing; checked studies link under half to unresolved V genes, and the rest is unexplained. V, J and clone size derive from that table, while D and trimming were established from the DNA sequence. This sample gives some 350,000 clones in total; roughly 13% of them show up just once. Approximately 0.016% of the sample comes from the top ten.

From each donor, a single peripheral blood sample of 95 to 150 mL on average was drawn into heparinised tubes. A BD FACSAria II was used to sort naive, central memory, regulatory and stem cell-like memory CD4+ T cells with a panel that included CD45RO, CCR7, CD25, CD127, CD95 and CD27. A purity above 95% was achieved for all sorted populations. PBMCs were isolated immediately by Lymphoprep density gradient centrifugation and stained directly without culture. To minimize batch effects, samples were stained and sorted in pairs, one healthy donor with one patient per experiment. The sequence joins TRBV7-2 to TRBJ1-1, with 10 junctional bases fitting TRBD1. The TCR sequence derives from a young woman with type 1 diabetes. The sequencing input was naive CD4+ T cells from blood. This specimen's cell subset or site label, per the study, means: true naive CD4+ T cells. The CDR3 corresponds to CASSLSPGQGHTEAFF. The DNA sequence is TGTGCCAGCAGCCTATCCCCGGGACAGGGGCATACTGAAGCTTTCTTT. Reference TRBV7-2 and TRBJ1-1 genes cover what lies past the CDR3, so the full variable domain is GAGVSQSPSNKVTEKGKDVELRCDPISGHTALYWYRQSLGQGLEFLIYFQGNSAPDKSGLPSDRFSAERTGGSVSTLTIQRTQQEDSAVYLCASSLSPGQGHTEAFFGQGTRLTVV.